This TCR beta chain emerged from a study of blood T cell repertoires in COVID-19. Study overall: COVID-19 samples from acute and convalescent phases originated in the United States, Italy and Spain. In each case, the material was cDNA or gDNA derived from T cells, B-cell-depleted T cells, or PBMCs.

There are 16 residues in the CDR3. Germline V gene lookup returns CDR1 SGHNT and CDR2 YYREEE (reference sequence). V shed 3 bases and J shed 4 bases, with 19 bases lying between them. Patients at the Seattle site were enrolled during active infection and followed longitudinally. Per the original methods: Using reference gene primer amplification, nucleated cell counts were estimated. Assay used: immunoSEQ multiplex PCR; TCRdb lists only in-frame clones, some missing. For V, J and clone size, that table is used; D and trimming come from the DNA. Of about 200,000 clones in the sample, about 88% are singletons; the top ten hold roughly a sixth.

The chain employs TRBV5-4 and TRBJ1-2, with D unclear. The source is a man aged 45-60 years with COVID-19, enrolled during active disease. The sequencing input was peripheral blood. CDR3 amino acids: CASSSPGDLSSYGYTF. The CDR3 DNA reads TGTGCCAGCAGCTCCCCGGGAGACTTATCGAGCTATGGCTACACCTTC.